Sequencing of this TCR beta chain was carried out in a study of cytomegalovirus exposure and HLA in healthy donors (dated by TCRdb to between 2016 and 2019). For the wider study: According to an earlier analysis of several hundred of the donors, 150 million to 200 million T cells yielded 117 million unique TCR beta sequences and around 280 Gb of sequence data. Besides the first cohort of approximately 710 subjects, a separate validation cohort made up of some 110 different subjects was used. Five DR-DQ haplotypes were handled as single units for association and clustering because linkage in the cohort was strong. An earlier analysis of some 500 of the donors used high-throughput TCR beta sequencing to judge whether each TCR beta V gene segment behaved as functional or pseudogenic. Both class I and class II loci were covered by HLA typing, at four-digit resolution. Genome-wide SNP genotypes for about 55% of the roughly 670 donors were used in a later genetic analysis, which treated that subset as a discovery cohort. Every discovery cohort repertoire had been produced on one sequencing platform. Rather than using new phenotypic data, the later analysis identified candidate immune exposures from TCR beta sequences and from how often those sequences occurred across donors. Among the approximately 400 genotyped donors, around 81% belonged to the genetic ancestry cluster associated with self-reported Caucasian donors. An early release that covered roughly 600 HLA-typed donors contained approximately 300 gigabases of sequencing data and 70 million to 100 million unique TCR sequences. The number of typed donors differed by locus: 629-630 for A, B, C, DRB1 and DQB1; approximately 520 for DQA1; some 590 for DPA1; and roughly 490 for DPB1. High-throughput TCR immunosequencing, statistical association of individual TCRs with disease status, and machine learning were combined to predict cytomegalovirus infection status. The study used immunosequencing to profile the T cell repertoires of approximately 640 subjects and linked those repertoires to cytomegalovirus serostatus. The study aimed to test whether cataloging public T cell receptors could reveal signatures of past pathogen exposure. To study patterns of TCR occurrence, a later analysis re-analyzed previously published TCR beta repertoires from 600 to 750 donors and added high-resolution HLA genotyping. Alongside the repertoire data, information on donor age, sex, ethnicity and CMV serostatus was compiled. Among some 410 genotyped donors of the cohort, an average of approximately 200,000 unique TCR beta nucleotide sequences was sequenced per donor, of which about 19% were non-productive.

In total, 600 or so healthy bone marrow donors made up the cohort. All cohort members were sampled while nominally healthy, although unrecorded immune exposures were likely present. The donor tested CMV seropositive and was one of the 289 seropositive cohort members. A peripheral blood sample was provided by each donor, and peripheral blood mononuclear cells were used for TCR beta sequencing. The Qiagen DNeasy Blood Extraction Kit was used to extract genomic DNA from the blood cell samples. On the study overall, not on this receptor specifically: When HLA alleles, especially DR and DQ, strongly co-occurred, attributing TCR associations to individual alleles was difficult. This cohort had only TCR beta chains sequenced, and the lack of alpha or paired-chain data limited which features could be detected. Approximately 16 rarely observed V segments, including chromosome 9 orphons, were excluded from the earlier analysis of almost 600 of the donors because counts were too low. In a later genetic analysis, a missense DCLRE1C variant was associated with V-gene and J-gene trimming of TCR beta chains, and the association was replicated in an independent cohort. The classifier was reported to diagnose cytomegalovirus status with high specificity and sensitivity in both the original cohort and the validation cohort. Sequencing depth was assumed to be roughly uniform across donors in the presence/absence analyses, though that assumption may not hold. In the study, roughly 160 TCR beta chains were listed as associated with cytomegalovirus. Correlated functional status among segregating V segments might be attributable to linkage disequilibrium, but an unknown experimental factor could not be ruled out. In a later analysis, the rate of TCR association differed among HLA loci, with DRB1 alleles having the most associated TCRs and HLA-C alleles having the fewest. According to a later analysis, most CMV-associated TCR beta chains appeared to be HLA-restricted, and the HLA associations seemed to be driven largely by CMV exposure. In a later analysis, HLA-associated TCR beta chains showed more clonal expansion and lower generation probabilities than non-associated chains that were equally common. It was suggested by the authors that the approach could potentially be generalized to other disease states and immunological phenotypes. Three of the identified cytomegalovirus-associated TCR beta chains were confirmed in vitro to be specific for cytomegalovirus antigens. According to a later genetic analysis, donors in an Asian-associated ancestry cluster had fewer N-insertions in productive TCRs than the roughly 660-donor mean. Most TCR sequences were observed very rarely across donors, whereas some public TCRs were present in many individuals. The only immune exposure information available for the cohort was CMV serostatus. A further reported finding was that TCR beta sequences accurately predicted the HLA-A and HLA-B alleles for most subjects in the first cohort. A group of highly shared sequence variants was considered likely to be a technical artifact of the sequencing pipeline. Because HLA typing was unavailable for some donors at each locus, only the typed subset was used in association tests. Several of the top co-occurrence clusters appeared to be linked to parvovirus B19, influenza, CMV and Epstein-Barr virus, according to a later analysis. Specific HLA alleles were associated with 18,000 or so TCR beta sequences at a false discovery rate of 0.05 in a later analysis. An earlier analysis of around 600 of the donors showed that most TCR beta V segments appeared in productive rearrangements either about 87% or about 30% of the time, which broadly matched IMGT annotations.

Receptor libraries were prepared by the immunoSEQ multiplex PCR assay. For the multiplex PCR, a mixture combining 60 forward primers for TCR Vbeta segments and 13 reverse primers for TCR Jbeta segments was used. The CDR3 region of rearranged TCR beta genes was amplified from genomic DNA by a multiplex PCR assay. The Illumina HiSeq System was used to sequence the amplified TCR beta libraries as 87-base-pair reads. On the authors' methods: In a later analysis, tens of millions of unique TCR beta chains were counted across the 650 to 750 repertoires, and roughly 10 million of these chains were shared by at least two donors. Raw reads were error-corrected and collapsed into unique sequences by a nearest-neighbor algorithm in which closely related sequences were merged to remove PCR and sequencing errors. V, D and J gene segments were assigned by aligning CDR3 sequences to IMGT reference sequences. For a sequence to be retained, a match of at least six nucleotides was required to both a V gene segment and a J gene segment. Rearrangements were classified as productive when the CDR3 lacked stop codons and remained in frame with V and J, and all other rearrangements were classified as non-productive. CDR3 was defined by IMGT convention, running from the second conserved V-encoded cysteine to the conserved J-encoded phenylalanine. The earlier analysis of approximately 590 of the donors excluded any sequence lacking an unambiguous match to a single V gene segment. In an earlier analysis of 587 of the donors, a V segment was called functional when productive rearrangements were above 56.7%, and segregating when the standard deviation between donors exceeded 5%. To diagnose cytomegalovirus status from the catalog of TCR beta chain sequences, a statistical classification framework was built. V and J gene assignment, in a later analysis, came from comparing TCR nucleotide sequences with IMGT/GENE-DB human TR gene sequences. Using the TCRdist pipeline, a later analysis assigned CDR3 sequences along with most-parsimonious VDJ recombination scenarios. In a later analysis, each TCR beta chain was defined by its CDR3 amino acid sequence together with its V-gene family, and reads without a unique V-gene family were excluded. To address suspected cross-contamination and a sequencing artifact, a later analysis removed approximately 600 highly shared, low-generation-probability nucleotide sequences. For each public chain, a later analysis derived a clonal expansion index from normalized ranks of inferred template counts within each repertoire. In a later analysis, generation probabilities were computed using a VDJ recombination model fitted to out-of-frame rearrangements, and the results were checked against IGoR. A later analysis scored TCR-TCR, TCR-HLA and TCR-CMV co-occurrence with hypergeometric tests, applying a repertoire-size bias correction to TCR pairs. In a later analysis, false discovery rates were estimated by permuting HLA or CMV assignments 20 times. In a later analysis, co-occurring TCRs were grouped using DBSCAN, and TCRdist sequence similarity was added for clustering within HLA-allele-positive subsets. Repertoires with fewer than 30,000 or more than 120,000 public chains, plus five repertoires with anomalous nucleotide sharing, were excluded from co-occurrence clustering. As stored in TCRdb, this immuneACCESS dataset retains in-frame rearrangements with V and J assigned. A fraction of the clones does not appear; measured against another copy, unresolved V genes explain less than half of the discrepancy, and the remainder lacks a known reason. The D gene and trimming were derived from the DNA, and the V and J assignments and clone size from that table. The sample table shows some 97,000 clones, and approximately 77% are seen once. The biggest ten clones account for 13% to 15% of the sample.

Of note for this clone: Its antigen is not yet known. Nothing much larger sits one base from this clone, and base qualities are not available.

The sample comprised PBMCs. The TCR comes from a male donor in good health and CMV-seropositive.

Here the CDR3 is given as CASSLPGGNTEAFF. The base sequence is TGCGCCAGCAGCCTGCCCGGGGGGAACACTGAAGCTTTCTTT. The sequence is built from TRBV5-1 and TRBJ1-1; TRBD1 might be the D gene, on 5 matching bases. V drops 4 bases and J drops 1 base, leaving 11 bases in between. For CDR1 and CDR2, the germline V gene lists SGHRS and YFSETQ. The CDR3, from cysteine to phenylalanine, totals 14 residues. The kept DNA is CDR3 alone, 42 bases in frame from the first base.